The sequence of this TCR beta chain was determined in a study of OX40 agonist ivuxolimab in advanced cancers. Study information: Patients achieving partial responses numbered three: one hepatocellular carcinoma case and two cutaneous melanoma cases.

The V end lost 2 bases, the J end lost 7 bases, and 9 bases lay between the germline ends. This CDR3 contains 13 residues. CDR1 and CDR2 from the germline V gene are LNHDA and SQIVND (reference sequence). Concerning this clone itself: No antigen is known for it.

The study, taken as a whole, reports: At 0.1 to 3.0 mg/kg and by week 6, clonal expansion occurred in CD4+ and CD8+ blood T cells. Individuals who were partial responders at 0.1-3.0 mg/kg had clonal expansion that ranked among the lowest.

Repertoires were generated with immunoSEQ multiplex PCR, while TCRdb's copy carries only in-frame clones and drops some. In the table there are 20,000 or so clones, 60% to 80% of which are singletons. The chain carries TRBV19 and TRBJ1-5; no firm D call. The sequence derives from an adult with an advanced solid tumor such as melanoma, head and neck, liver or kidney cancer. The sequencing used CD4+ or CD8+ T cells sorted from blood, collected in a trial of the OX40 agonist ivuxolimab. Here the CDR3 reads CASSIQVSQPQHF. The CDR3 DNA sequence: TGTGCCAGTAGTATACAGGTATCCCAGCCCCAGCATTTT.